This is a list of T cell receptor beta chains from one sample in a study of blood T cell repertoires in COVID-19. Assay: immunoSEQ multiplex PCR; the TCRdb copy retains only in-frame clones and omits some. Among approximately 250,000 clones, roughly 86% were seen once, and the ten largest hold about 1.7%. Sequences were obtained from peripheral blood. All receptors come from an older woman who had recovered from COVID-19. CDR3s include the opening cysteine and the closing phenylalanine or tryptophan. D genes are given only for firm matches. Clone size is given for some rows only: seen once, a few or many times, or a class if the clone is expanded.

D gene: -; J gene: TRBJ2-7; clone size: -; V gene: TRBV18; CDR3 protein: CASSSSGTNPTQQYF; CDR3 DNA: TGTGCCAGCTCATCCTCCGGGACAAACCCTACGCAGCAGTACTTC
D gene: -; J gene: TRBJ2-5; clone size: -; V gene: TRBV11-3; CDR3 protein: CASSLAGQSGETQYF; CDR3 DNA: TGTGCCAGCAGCTTGGCGGGACAGTCCGGGGAGACCCAGTACTTC
D gene: -; J gene: TRBJ1-6; clone size: -; V gene: TRBV24-1; CDR3 protein: CATSARQRTDNSPLHF; CDR3 DNA: TGTGCCACCAGTGCCCGACAACGGACAGATAATTCACCCCTCCACTTT
D gene: -; J gene: TRBJ1-1; clone size: -; V gene: TRBV5-1; CDR3 protein: CASSALQGGNTEAFF; CDR3 DNA: TGCGCCAGCAGCGCGCTACAGGGTGGGAACACTGAAGCTTTCTTT
D gene: TRBD1; J gene: TRBJ2-7; clone size: -; V gene: TRBV11-2; CDR3 protein: CASSFGTEMTYEQYF; CDR3 DNA: TGTGCCAGCAGCTTCGGGACAGAAATGACCTACGAGCAGTACTTC
D gene: -; J gene: TRBJ2-7; clone size: -; V gene: TRBV5-1; CDR3 protein: CASSLVAGAYEQYF; CDR3 DNA: TGCGCCAGCAGCTTGGTGGCAGGGGCCTACGAGCAGTACTTC
D gene: -; J gene: TRBJ2-7; clone size: -; V gene: TRBV6-5; CDR3 protein: CASSRTPDTYEQYF; CDR3 DNA: TGTGCCAGCAGTCGAACACCGGACACCTACGAGCAGTACTTC
D gene: TRBD2; J gene: TRBJ2-1; clone size: few; V gene: TRBV7-2; CDR3 protein: CASSPARLAGYNEQFF; CDR3 DNA: TGTGCCAGCAGCCCCGCCCGACTAGCGGGATACAATGAGCAGTTCTTC
D gene: TRBD1; J gene: TRBJ1-6; clone size: -; V gene: TRBV19; CDR3 protein: CASKGQGASNSPLHF; CDR3 DNA: TGTGCCAGTAAGGGCCAGGGGGCTTCTAATTCACCCCTCCACTTT
D gene: TRBD1; J gene: TRBJ2-2; clone size: once; V gene: TRBV7-2; CDR3 protein: CASSRWRGTGRDTGELFF; CDR3 DNA: TGTGCCAGCAGCCGCTGGAGGGGGACAGGGCGGGACACCGGGGAGCTGTTTTTT
D gene: -; J gene: TRBJ1-1; clone size: -; V gene: TRBV23-1; CDR3 protein: CASSQGCQGPVPDEAFF; CDR3 DNA: TGCGCCAGCAGTCAAGGTTGTCAGGGGCCGGTTCCAGATGAAGCTTTCTTT
D gene: TRBD1; J gene: TRBJ2-1; clone size: -; V gene: TRBV4-1; CDR3 protein: CASSREISGTGGFEQFF; CDR3 DNA: TGCGCCAGCAGCCGTGAAATTTCCGGGACAGGGGGCTTTGAGCAGTTCTTC
D gene: -; J gene: TRBJ2-2; clone size: -; V gene: TRBV7-9; CDR3 protein: CASSLLLQKGTGELFF; CDR3 DNA: TGTGCCAGCAGCTTACTGCTACAGAAGGGGACCGGGGAGCTGTTTTTT
D gene: -; J gene: TRBJ1-4; clone size: -; V gene: TRBV4-1; CDR3 protein: CASSQAGRGGSNEKLFF; CDR3 DNA: TGCGCCAGCAGCCAAGCGGGCAGGGGTGGTTCTAATGAAAAACTGTTTTTT
D gene: -; J gene: TRBJ2-2; clone size: once; V gene: TRBV9; CDR3 protein: CASSTTENTGELFF; CDR3 DNA: TGTGCCAGCAGCACCACAGAGAACACCGGGGAGCTGTTTTTT
D gene: -; J gene: TRBJ2-5; clone size: -; V gene: TRBV3-1/TRBV3-2; CDR3 protein: CASSYLSVPETQYF; CDR3 DNA: TGTGCCAGCAGCTACCTGAGCGTTCCGGAGACCCAGTACTTC
D gene: -; J gene: TRBJ1-1; clone size: once; V gene: TRBV19; CDR3 protein: CASTSGLATEAFF; CDR3 DNA: TGTGCCAGTACCTCGGGGTTGGCCACTGAAGCTTTCTTT
D gene: -; J gene: TRBJ1-3; clone size: -; V gene: TRBV28; CDR3 protein: CASSSSTGVGGNTIYF; CDR3 DNA: TGTGCCAGCAGTTCATCCACAGGAGTGGGGGGAAACACCATATATTTT
D gene: -; J gene: TRBJ2-2; clone size: -; V gene: TRBV18; CDR3 protein: CASSPLSGLLEGDTGELFF; CDR3 DNA: TGTGCCAGCTCACCACTAAGCGGCTTACTCGAGGGGGACACCGGGGAGCTGTTTTTT
D gene: TRBD2; J gene: TRBJ2-2; clone size: -; V gene: TRBV10-3; CDR3 protein: CAISEPLRLAGLNTGELFF; CDR3 DNA: TGTGCCATCAGTGAGCCCCTGCGTCTAGCGGGGTTAAACACCGGGGAGCTGTTTTTT
D gene: TRBD2; J gene: TRBJ2-3; clone size: once; V gene: TRBV9; CDR3 protein: CASSVAPGGGISDTQYF; CDR3 DNA: TGTGCCAGCAGCGTAGCACCCGGCGGGGGGATTTCAGATACGCAGTATTTT
D gene: TRBD2; J gene: TRBJ2-7; clone size: -; V gene: TRBV9; CDR3 protein: CASSRTSGGAETHEQYF; CDR3 DNA: TGTGCCAGCAGCCGGACTAGCGGGGGGGCGGAGACTCACGAGCAGTACTTC